Presented here are 9 T cell receptor beta chains from one specimen sequenced in a study of vaccination and CD4 T cells after COVID-19. In TCRdb, the PCR reads were re-called with MiXCR into one record per CDR3 protein. The table includes 30,000 or so distinct CDR3 sequences, about half detected once. The sample's time point: late sampling 161 to 241 days after vaccination in a few convalescent patients. Sequenced material: CD4+ T cells from blood, taken about 7 months after SARS-CoV-2 vaccination. These receptor sequences come from a human donor who had recovered from COVID-19.

This clonotype was detected only a few times. The V and J genes are TRBV24-1 and TRBJ2-2; 10 nucleotides align to TRBD2. Trimming took 1 base from V and 3 from J; bases not matched to a gene: 4. Germline values: CDR1 KGHDR, CDR2 SFDVKD. This CDR3 has 17 residues. The CDR3 here is CATSDFSGRGDTGELFF. The CDR3 nucleotides are TGTGCCACCAGTGATTTCAGCGGGAGGGGGGACACCGGGGAGCTGTTTTTT.

The chain joins TRBV7-6 to TRBJ1-2, with 9 bases fitting TRBD1. The CDR3 runs to 14 residues. V lost 5 bases to trimming and J lost 4 bases; unmatched junction nucleotides: 5. Germline CDR1 and CDR2: SGHVS and FNYEAQ. CDR3 in amino acids: CASSPGTGFYGYTF. DNA for the CDR3: TGTGCCAGCAGCCCCGGGACAGGGTTCTATGGCTACACCTTC.

This chain joins TRBV7-3 and TRBJ2-5; TRBD2 agrees at 14 bases. V shed 0 bases, J shed 4 bases, and the junction held 4 bases outside the gene matches. Germline values: CDR1 SGHTA, CDR2 FQGTGA. The CDR3 totals 17 residues. CDR3 region: CASSLTGLAGVTETQYF. The CDR3 DNA reads TGTGCCAGCAGCTTAACGGGACTAGCGGGAGTTACAGAGACCCAGTACTTC.

This clonotype was observed a handful of times. V is TRBV20-1 and J is TRBJ2-3; D remains unclear. Germline lookup yields CDR1 DFQATT and CDR2 SNEGSKA (reference sequence). Deletions cut 6 bases from V and 4 bases from J, with 11 bases between. The CDR3 covers 12 residues. The CDR3 loop is CSARLPADTQYF. The CDR3 DNA reads TGCAGTGCCCGACTCCCTGCAGATACGCAGTATTTT.

The chain uses TRBV6-4 and TRBJ2-5, with a tentative D call TRBD2 (5 bases). V lost 8 bases and J lost 1, with 11 bases in between. The CDR3 spans 13 residues. Per germline, CDR1 MRHNA and CDR2 SNTAGT. The DNA for the CDR3 is TGTGCCAGCGGGAGACTCTCCCAAGAGACCCAGTACTTC. Translation: CASGRLSQETQYF.

The CDR3 nucleotides read TGTGCCAGCAGTTCCAGACGCGAACGGCCCTATGGCTACACCTTC. Encoded protein: CASSSRRERPYGYTF. This chain uses TRBV6-5 with TRBJ1-2, with no clear D. The germline CDR1 and CDR2 sequences are MNHEY and SVGAGI. This CDR3 is 15 amino acids long. Trimming left V 4 bases short and J 4 bases short, with 16 bases between.

This clonotype ranks as medium-sized. The genes are TRBV15 and TRBJ2-7; possibly TRBD2 for D (7 bases). Germline V gives CDR1 LNHNV, CDR2 YYDKDF (reference sequence). The ends were cut back, 1 base at V and 5 bases at J, with 15 bases in the middle. The CDR3 runs 15 residues. In nucleotides, the CDR3 is TGTGCCACCAGCAGAGGGGAGGGGGATGTGGACGAGCAGTACTTC. Translating gives CATSRGEGDVDEQYF.

The table lists this clonotype with a count of one. This chain connects TRBV27 to TRBJ2-3, with a tentative D call TRBD2 (5 bases). The CDR3 contains 15 residues. V was cut by 6 bases and J by 5 bases, with 18 bases left in between. From germline, CDR1 is MNHEY and CDR2 SMNVEV (reference sequence). CDR3 in amino acids: CASSSLGIPQDTQYF. For the CDR3, the DNA is TGTGCCAGCAGCTCGCTCGGGATACCCCAAGATACGCAGTATTTT.

The chain combines TRBV21-1 with TRBJ2-1. TRBV21-1 is a pseudogene segment. The CDR3 contains 12 residues. The CDR3, as DNA: TGTGCCACCGCCAGACGTATCAATGAGCAGTTCTTC. It translates to CATARRINEQFF.